The subject of this entry is one T cell receptor beta chain. These data come from a study of blood T cell repertoires in COVID-19. Method: immunoSEQ multiplex PCR; TCRdb's copy keeps in-frame clones and lacks some. In the table there are 200,000 to 250,000 clones, under 90% of which are singletons. The source is a woman aged 55-70 years who had recovered from COVID-19. Sequenced material: peripheral blood.

The CDR3 is CASSPEVGTGLLNTEAFF. In nucleotides, the CDR3 is TGTGCCAGTAGTCCGGAGGTTGGGACAGGGTTGTTGAACACTGAAGCTTTCTTT. The rearrangement links TRBV19 to TRBJ1-1; 9 bases map to TRBD1. The CDR3 has 18 amino acids. V dropped 5 bases and J dropped 0; count of bases not matched to a gene: 13. Germline V lookup: CDR1 LNHDA, CDR2 SQIVND (reference sequence).